A selection of T cell receptor beta chains follows, all from one sample in a study of CD8 T cells in ankylosing spondylitis. MiXCR was run by TCRdb on the 5' RACE reads, yielding one entry per CDR3 protein. Altogether about 700,000 distinct CDR3 sequences are present, 19% being singletons, with the ten largest covering around a fifth. The source material was blood, either unsorted or a sorted T cell fraction (not recorded which). Source of these receptors: a male donor with ankylosing spondylitis. Both conserved end residues are part of each CDR3.

J gene | V gene | CDR3 length | CDR3 protein
TRBJ2-3 | TRBV15 | 18 | CATSRDRSGGGSTDTQYF
TRBJ1-2 | TRBV27 | 14 | CASSDSQWRDGYTF
TRBJ2-1 | TRBV4-3 | 17 | CASSQDRSGPSYNEQFF
TRBJ2-2 | TRBV12-3/TRBV12-4 | 14 | CASSMTSDSRELFF
TRBJ1-1 | TRBV7-9 | 16 | CASSLGGDPRNTEAFF
TRBJ1-2 | TRBV15 | 13 | CATSRDRISGYTF
TRBJ1-4 | TRBV18 | 12 | CASSRTDEKLFF
TRBJ1-1 | TRBV20-1 | 13 | CSARYRTNTEAFF
TRBJ2-1 | TRBV4-2 | 16 | CASSQDRLAGVPREFF
TRBJ1-6 | TRBV30 | 13 | CAWTYKDYSPLHF
TRBJ2-7 | TRBV7-2 | 17 | CASSRLAGGISSYEQYF
TRBJ2-1 | TRBV20-1 | 11 | CSATGVGEQFF
TRBJ2-3 | TRBV5-1 | 16 | CASSSGGAGDGGTQYF
TRBJ2-1 | TRBV20-1 | 13 | CSASMDRENEQFF
TRBJ1-6 | TRBV2 | 12 | CASRSMNSPLHF
TRBJ1-2 | TRBV4-2 | 15 | CASSLRGGTNYGYTF